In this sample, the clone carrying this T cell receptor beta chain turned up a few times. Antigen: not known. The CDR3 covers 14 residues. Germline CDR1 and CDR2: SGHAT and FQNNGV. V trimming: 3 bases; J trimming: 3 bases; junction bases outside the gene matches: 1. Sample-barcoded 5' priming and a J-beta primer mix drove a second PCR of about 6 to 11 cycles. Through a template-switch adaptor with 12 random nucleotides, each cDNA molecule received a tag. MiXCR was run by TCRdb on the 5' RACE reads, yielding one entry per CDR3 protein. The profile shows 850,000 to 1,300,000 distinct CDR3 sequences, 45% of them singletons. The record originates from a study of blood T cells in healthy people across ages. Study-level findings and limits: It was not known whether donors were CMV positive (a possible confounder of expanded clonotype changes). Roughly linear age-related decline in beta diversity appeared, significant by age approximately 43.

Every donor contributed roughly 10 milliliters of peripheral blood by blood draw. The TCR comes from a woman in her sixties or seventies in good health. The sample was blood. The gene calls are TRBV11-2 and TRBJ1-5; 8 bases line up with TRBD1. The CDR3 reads CASSLTGVNQPQHF. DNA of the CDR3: TGTGCCAGCAGCTTGACAGGGGTCAATCAGCCCCAGCATTTT.